This entry lists 13 T cell receptor beta chains sequenced from one sample in a study of HIV-infected patients and healthy controls. Roughly three months, about 14 weeks, into antiretroviral therapy, follow-up blood was collected. All unsorted peripheral T cells were captured because whole blood was used without fractionation. Alpha and beta constant-region primers primed reverse transcription of about 0.5 ug RNA. Each of the alpha and beta chains got its own library through chain-specific third strand synthesis with indices. One entry per CDR3 protein, called by TCRdb with MiXCR from the 5' RACE reads. The data hold some 5,400 distinct CDR3 sequences, with around 8.1% observed a single time. Material: blood, obtained during antiretroviral therapy. Receptors were obtained from an adult with HIV infection.

The genes are TRBV4-1 and TRBJ1-2; D is ambiguous. In germline, CDR1 is MGHRA, CDR2 YSYEKL. This CDR3 contains 13 residues. Trimming pared 1 base from V and 7 bases from J, leaving 10 bases between. The CDR3 protein is CASSQVFSTGYTF. CDR3 DNA sequence: TGCGCCAGCAGCCAAGTATTCTCTACTGGCTACACCTTC.

This clonotype was found a few times. The chain has TRBV12-3 or TRBV12-4 and TRBJ2-2; D is possibly TRBD2 (6 bases). The ends were cut back, 2 bases at V and 1 base at J, with 8 bases in the middle. The CDR3 covers 15 residues. This CDR3 reads CASSLRRGNTGELFF. The CDR3 bases are TGTGCCAGCAGTTTACGGCGGGGGAACACCGGGGAGCTGTTTTTT.

Many counts were recorded for this clonotype. This chain joins TRBV20-1 and TRBJ1-2; D is perhaps TRBD1 (6 bases). Germline CDR1 reads DFQATT; CDR2 reads SNEGSKA (reference sequence). Trimming stripped 2 bases from V and 8 bases from J, with 12 bases between. The CDR3 spans 12 residues. The CDR3 DNA reads as TGCAGTGCTAGAATTACAGGGAAGGGCTACACCTTC. Translation: CSARITGKGYTF.

The chain carries TRBV5-1 and TRBJ1-2; the D gene is possibly TRBD1 (5 bases). The germline CDR1 and CDR2 sequences are SGHRS and YFSETQ. There are 15 residues in the CDR3. V gave up 0 bases and J gave up 4 bases, with 13 bases separating them. The CDR3 protein is CASSLDGGTSYGYTF. The CDR3, as DNA: TGCGCCAGCAGCTTGGACGGAGGGACTTCCTATGGCTACACCTTC. The whole variable domain, remainder taken from reference TRBV5-1 and TRBJ1-2, is KAGVTQTPRYLIKTRGQQVTLSCSPISGHRSVSWYQQTPGQGLQFLFEYFSETQRNKGNFPGRFSGRQFSNSRSEMNVSTLELGDSALYLCASSLDGGTSYGYTFGSGTRLTVV.

This clonotype is labeled as large. The chain combines TRBV10-3 with TRBJ1-1; D possibly corresponds to TRBD1 (6 bases). With 10 bases removed from V and 2 bases from J, the gap between germline ends came to 11 bases. Germline V gene sequence: CDR1 ENHRY, CDR2 SYGVKD. The CDR3 covers 12 residues. In nucleotides, the CDR3 is TGTGCCAGCAAGGACAGTAACACTGAAGCTTTCTTT. Translating gives CASKDSNTEAFF.

This chain links TRBV20-1 with TRBJ1-5; no clear D. Trimming removed 4 bases from V and 0 bases from J, with 4 bases in between. Germline CDR1 reads DFQATT; CDR2 reads SNEGSKA (reference sequence). This CDR3 comprises 12 residues. CDR3 sequence: CSAMDSNQPQHF. In nucleotides, the CDR3 is TGCAGTGCTATGGATAGCAATCAGCCCCAGCATTTT.

This clonotype was detected ten times or more. The gene calls are TRBV29-1 and TRBJ2-2; D may be TRBD2 (6 bases). V was trimmed by 7 bases and J by 0 bases, leaving 15 bases between them. Germline V CDR1 and CDR2: SQVTM, ANQGSEA. The CDR3 spans 15 residues. CDR3 protein: CSALRGTANTGELFF. The CDR3, as DNA: TGCAGCGCTCTCCGCGGGACGGCGAACACCGGGGAGCTGTTTTTT.

By sample fraction, this clonotype is medium-sized. J is TRBJ1-2 and V is TRBV5-1; TRBD1 is a possible D gene (5 bases). Germline CDR1 reads SGHRS; CDR2 reads YFSETQ. CDR3 size: 13 residues. V was cut by 0 bases and J by 6 bases, with 9 bases left in between. CDR3 protein: CASSLGQSDGYTF. CDR3 DNA: TGCGCCAGCAGCTTGGGACAGAGCGATGGCTACACCTTC. The whole variable domain, remainder taken from reference TRBV5-1 and TRBJ1-2, is KAGVTQTPRYLIKTRGQQVTLSCSPISGHRSVSWYQQTPGQGLQFLFEYFSETQRNKGNFPGRFSGRQFSNSRSEMNVSTLELGDSALYLCASSLGQSDGYTFGSGTRLTVV.

This clonotype is medium-sized. The rearrangement links TRBV10-3 to TRBJ2-2; D perhaps matches TRBD2 (6 bases). Trimming shortened V by 8 bases and J by 10 bases, and 29 bases separated the two germline ends. The CDR3 extends over 17 amino acids. CDR1 and CDR2 from the germline V gene are ENHRY and SYGVKD. The CDR3 region is CAIGVPLAQSLNAELFF. CDR3 sequence (DNA): TGTGCCATCGGCGTCCCACTAGCTCAGTCTCTGAATGCGGAGCTGTTTTTT.

This clonotype occurred many times. V and J are TRBV5-4 and TRBJ2-3, with 9 bases aligning to TRBD2. CDR1 and CDR2 (germline): SGHNT, YYREEE (reference sequence). The trim removed 0 bases at V and 5 bases at J, leaving 7 bases unmatched. The CDR3 is 16 amino acids. CDR3 nucleotide sequence: TGTGCCAGCAGCTTGGAGCGGGAGGCCACCTTAGATACGCAGTATTTT. Translation: CASSLEREATLDTQYF.

This clonotype was counted a few times. The chain couples TRBV23-1 to TRBJ2-3; D is tentatively TRBD1 or TRBD2 (6 bases each). TRBV23-1 is reported as an ORF; its role is uncertain. The V and J ends lost 0 bases and 2 bases respectively, with 12 bases between them. The CDR3 loop spans 16 amino acids. The CDR3 region has the DNA TGCGCCAGCAGTCAATCAGGGGGACTCCACACAGATACGCAGTATTTT. Translation: CASSQSGGLHTDTQYF.

This clonotype was recorded at least ten times. The V and J genes are TRBV11-2 and TRBJ1-5; D is undetermined. This CDR3 contains 15 residues. The V gene's germline CDR1 is SGHAT and CDR2 FQNNGV. The germline V and J ends were trimmed by 5 bases and 6 bases, with 17 bases remaining between them. CDR3 bases: TGTGCCAGCAGCCCCGGAGGAGGGTTAGCTCAGCCCCAGCATTTT. Translating gives CASSPGGGLAQPQHF.

This clonotype showed up many times. The rearrangement links TRBV6-6 to TRBJ2-3; 7 nucleotides agree with TRBD2. There are 20 residues in the CDR3. CDR1 and CDR2 (germline): MNHNY, SVGAGI (reference sequence). Unmatched junction bases numbered 28, after V lost 7 bases and J lost 6 bases. The CDR3 bases are TGTGCCAGCACTGGCCTGGGACTGCCTTCGAGGAGCGGGAATACGGATACGCAGTATTTT. Translating it yields CASTGLGLPSRSGNTDTQYF.